One and the same sample provided the 21 T cell receptor beta chains below, sequenced in a study of cytomegalovirus exposure and HLA in healthy donors. The PCR employed 60 Vbeta primers together with 13 Jbeta primers. Method: immunoSEQ multiplex PCR; TCRdb's copy keeps in-frame clones and lacks some. The sample holds approximately 150,000 clones, approximately 73% seen once. Sequencing was performed on PBMCs. These receptor sequences come from a man aged 25 to 40 in good health and CMV-seropositive.

Details on this clone: Other DNA sequences from this sample encode an identical CDR3 as well. The chain has TRBV27 and TRBJ2-3, with 7 bases aligning to TRBD1. V trimming: 2 bases; J trimming: 2 bases; junction bases outside the gene matches: 4. The CDR3 is 15 residues long. In germline, CDR1 is MNHEY, CDR2 SMNVEV (reference sequence). The CDR3 loop is CASSLRGRVTDTQYF. As DNA, the CDR3 is TGTGCCAGCAGTTTAAGGGGGCGGGTCACAGATACGCAGTATTTT.

The genes are TRBV5-6 and TRBJ1-1; D is perhaps TRBD1 (5 bases). The CDR3 is 14 amino acids. Germline V CDR1 and CDR2: SGHDT, YYEEEE. V lost 2 bases and J lost 5, with 13 bases in between. CDR3 sequence reads: CASSLKGIGTEAFF. The CDR3 DNA is TGTGCCAGCAGCTTAAAGGGGATAGGGACTGAAGCTTTCTTT. The full variable domain, its missing parts supplied by reference TRBV5-6 and TRBJ1-1, is DAGVTQSPTHLIKTRGQQVTLRCSPKSGHDTVSWYQQALGQGPQFIFQYYEEEERQRGNFPDRFSGHQFPNYSSELNVNALLLGDSALYLCASSLKGIGTEAFFGQGTRLTVV.

This sequence joins TRBV2 and TRBJ2-5; D possibly corresponds to TRBD2 (5 bases). The J call may be wrong; the DNA end is better matched by TRBJ2-7. The CDR3 length is 16 residues. CDR1 and CDR2 (germline): SNHLY, FYNNEI. The CDR3 region has the DNA TGTGCCAGCAGCCCGGGGAGTTCACCAATATTCTACGAGCAGTACTTC. Protein: CASSPGSSPIFYEQYF.

V gene TRBV7-8 combines with J gene TRBJ2-1; 10 bases agree with TRBD2. V was clipped by 4 bases and J by 5 bases; unmatched bases: 11. This CDR3 has 17 residues. Per germline, CDR1 SGHVS and CDR2 FQNEAQ. CDR3 nucleotide sequence: TGTGCCAGCAGCTCCTGGGGTGTAGCGGGAGGTGACAATGAGCAGTTCTTC. The encoded protein is CASSSWGVAGGDNEQFF. Full variable domain (rest looked up from reference TRBV7-8 and TRBJ2-1): GAGVSQSPRYKVAKRGQDVALRCDPISGHVSLFWYQQALGQGPEFLTYFQNEAQLDKSGLPSDRFFAERPEGSVSTLKIQRTQQEDSAVYLCASSSWGVAGGDNEQFFGPGTRLTVL.

This clone was counted only a few times. This sequence joins TRBV5-1 and TRBJ1-1; TRBD1 matches at 10 bases. This CDR3 comprises 15 residues. Unmatched junction bases numbered 9, after V lost 4 bases and J lost 6 bases. Germline V gives CDR1 SGHRS, CDR2 YFSETQ. The CDR3 here is CASSAPGQGFAEAFF. The CDR3 region has the DNA TGCGCCAGCAGCGCTCCGGGACAGGGGTTTGCTGAAGCTTTCTTT.

The rearrangement joins TRBV27 to TRBJ2-5; 8 bases match TRBD1. The DNA end favors TRBJ2-7, so the J call may be wrong. The CDR3 is 16 residues long. Germline V gene lookup returns CDR1 MNHEY and CDR2 SMNVEV (reference sequence). CDR3 loop: CASSLSPWTGRNEQYF. For the CDR3, the DNA is TGTGCCAGCAGTTTATCGCCCTGGACAGGGCGCAACGAGCAGTACTTC.

This chain joins TRBV2 and TRBJ1-1; tentatively, D is TRBD1 (5 bases). The CDR3 sequence is 13 residues long. Per the germline V gene, CDR1 is SNHLY and CDR2 is FYNNEI. V was shortened by 9 bases and J by 1 base, with 12 bases between the two germline ends. CDR3 nucleotides: TGTGCCAGTAGGCGAACAGGGAACACTGAAGCTTTCTTT. Residues: CASRRTGNTEAFF. The variable domain in full, completed from reference TRBV2 and TRBJ1-1, reads EPEVTQTPSHQVTQMGQEVILRCVPISNHLYFYWYRQILGQKVEFLVSFYNNEISEKSEIFDDQFSVERPDGSNFTLKIRSTKLEDSAMYFCASRRTGNTEAFFGQGTRLTVV.

This chain uses TRBV7-2 with TRBJ1-1, with D possibly TRBD1 on 5 matching bases. Germline CDR1 is SGHTA and CDR2 is FQGNSA. CDR3 length: 14 residues. The V gene lost 0 bases and the J gene lost 5 bases, with 10 bases spanning the gap. The CDR3 DNA reads as TGTGCCAGCAGCTTAGCGCAGGGTCCTACTGAAGCTTTCTTT. This translates into CASSLAQGPTEAFF.

This chain connects TRBV5-1 to TRBJ2-3, with unresolved D. V was shortened by 5 bases and J by 6 bases, with 13 bases between the two germline ends. The CDR3 spans 13 residues. Looked up from germline, CDR1 is SGHRS and CDR2 is YFSETQ. This CDR3 reads CASSLFGRDTQYF. The DNA for the CDR3 is TGCGCCAGCAGTTTATTTGGGCGTGATACGCAGTATTTT.

This chain uses TRBV6-6 with TRBJ2-2; D is possibly TRBD1 (8 bases). V was cut by 4 bases and J by 8 bases, with 20 bases left in between. The CDR3 spans 16 residues. The germline V gene has CDR1 MNHNY and CDR2 SVGAGI (reference sequence). The CDR3 nucleotides are TGTGCCAGCAGTTTCCCTTACAGGGGGACTACTGGGGAGCTGTTTTTT. Amino acids: CASSFPYRGTTGELFF.

This chain connects TRBV9 to TRBJ2-7, with D possibly matching TRBD1 (5 bases). V lost 0 bases and J lost 3, with 25 bases in between. CDR3 length equals 19 residues. CDR1 and CDR2 from the germline V gene are SGDLS and YYNGEE. CDR3 in DNA: TGTGCCAGCAGCGTAGCTACTGGGGCAGGGAATCCCAGCAACTACGAGCAGTACTTC. Residues: CASSVATGAGNPSNYEQYF. Together with reference TRBV9 and TRBJ2-7, the CDR3 gives the full variable domain: DSGVTQTPKHLITATGQRVTLRCSPRSGDLSVYWYQQSLDQGLQFLIQYYNGEERAKGNILERFSAQQFPDLHSELNLSSLELGDSALYFCASSVATGAGNPSNYEQYFGPGTRLTVT.

This clone appeared a single time. This chain connects TRBV19 to TRBJ2-2; TRBD1 aligns across 10 bases. Trimming took 5 bases from V and 6 from J; bases not matched to a gene: 18. The CDR3 length is 19 residues. The germline CDR1 and CDR2 sequences are LNHDA and SQIVND (reference sequence). The CDR3 is CASSATPGQGTSVAGELFF. For the CDR3, the DNA is TGTGCCAGTAGTGCTACCCCGGGACAGGGGACCTCCGTAGCCGGGGAGCTGTTTTTT.

The V and J genes are TRBV28 and TRBJ2-5; 8 nucleotides align to TRBD1. Trimming removed 6 bases from V and 5 bases from J; junction bases left unmatched: 23. CDR1 MDHEN and CDR2 SYDVKM come from the germline V gene. This CDR3 has 19 residues. CDR3 region: CASSSTVVPQGVDWETQYF. DNA for the CDR3: TGTGCCAGCAGCTCGACCGTAGTTCCACAGGGGGTGGATTGGGAGACCCAGTACTTC.

This sequence joins TRBV15 and TRBJ2-3; TRBD1 might be the D (5 bases). Trimming shortened V by 5 bases and J by 5 bases, and 14 bases separated the two germline ends. There are 14 residues in the CDR3. In germline, CDR1 is LNHNV, CDR2 YYDKDF (reference sequence). The CDR3 loop is CATSLSGPQDTQYF. For the CDR3, the DNA is TGTGCCACCAGCCTATCAGGGCCACAAGATACGCAGTATTTT.

V gene TRBV10-3 combines with J gene TRBJ1-2, with 7 bases matching TRBD1. CDR1 is ENHRY, CDR2 SYGVKD, per germline. This CDR3 contains 12 residues. V lost 4 bases and J lost 4; bases outside the gene matches: 0. DNA of the CDR3: TGTGCCATCAGTGGACAGGGCTATGGCTACACCTTC. It codes for CAISGQGYGYTF.

V is TRBV11-3 and J is TRBJ2-5, with 7 nucleotides matching TRBD1. Trimming cost V 7 bases and J 5 bases; bases outside gene matches: 13. This CDR3 comprises 15 residues. CDR1 and CDR2 from the germline V gene are SGHNT and YENEEA. CDR3 region: CASTDSGQFGETQYF. CDR3 DNA: TGTGCCAGCACCGACTCGGGACAGTTCGGGGAGACCCAGTACTTC.

The rearrangement joins TRBV28 to TRBJ2-7, with D possibly matching TRBD1 (7 bases). CDR3 length equals 15 residues. The V gene lost 5 bases and the J gene lost 0 bases, with 14 bases spanning the gap. Germline-derived CDR1 and CDR2 are MDHEN and SYDVKM. CDR3 residues: CASSLSGGGSYEQYF. The CDR3 DNA sequence: TGTGCCAGCAGTCTCTCAGGGGGAGGCTCCTACGAGCAGTACTTC. The full variable domain, in which reference TRBV28 and TRBJ2-7 provide the parts outside the CDR3, is DVKVTQSSRYLVKRTGEKVFLECVQDMDHENMFWYRQDPGLGLRLIYFSYDVKMKEKGDIPEGYSVSREKKERFSLILESASTNQTSMYLCASSLSGGGSYEQYFGPGTRLTVT.

This clone was detected only once. The chain recombines TRBV10-3 with TRBJ2-2; maybe TRBD2 (5 bases). The germline CDR1 and CDR2 sequences are ENHRY and SYGVKD. The V end was cut by 0 bases, the J end by 6 bases, with 17 bases between. This CDR3 contains 17 residues. DNA for the CDR3: TGTGCCATCAGTGAGTCTGTCGGCGGCAGAGGGCCCGGGGAGCTGTTTTTT. Translation gives CAISESVGGRGPGELFF.

The chain uses TRBV2 and TRBJ1-2; TRBD1 aligns across 12 bases. V lost 6 bases, J lost 3 bases, and 8 bases stayed unmatched. This CDR3 has 16 amino acids. CDR1 and CDR2 (germline): SNHLY, FYNNEI. CDR3 residues: CASRRGTGGRDYGYTF. CDR3 DNA sequence: TGTGCCAGCAGGAGAGGGACAGGGGGCCGAGACTATGGCTACACCTTC. The variable domain in full, with the rest retrieved from reference TRBV2 and TRBJ1-2, is EPEVTQTPSHQVTQMGQEVILRCVPISNHLYFYWYRQILGQKVEFLVSFYNNEISEKSEIFDDQFSVERPDGSNFTLKIRSTKLEDSAMYFCASRRGTGGRDYGYTFGSGTRLTVV.

The rearrangement uses TRBV25-1 and TRBJ1-4, with TRBD1 matching 7 bases. The CDR3 spans 14 residues. CDR1 is MGHDK and CDR2 is SYGVNS in the germline V gene. Trimming took 6 bases from V and 7 from J; bases not matched to a gene: 8. For the CDR3, the DNA is TGTGCCAGCAGCGTGGACAGGCTCCCTGAAAAACTGTTTTTT. This encodes CASSVDRLPEKLFF.

This clone showed up just a few times. The rearrangement links TRBV5-3 to TRBJ2-1; a weak D match, TRBD2 (6 bases). TRBV5-3 is an ORF, with its function uncertain. Deletions cut 0 bases from V and 2 bases from J, with 12 bases between. The CDR3 loop spans 16 amino acids. The CDR3 bases are TGTGCCAGAAGCTTGGTTTCCGGGGGAACCTACAATGAGCAGTTCTTC. Its translation is CARSLVSGGTYNEQFF.